The 19 T cell receptor beta chains below were found in one sample sequenced in a study of metastatic and nonmetastatic thyroid tumors. Every patient underwent thyroid surgery untreated. Through MiXCR, TCRdb re-clonotyped the PCR reads. The sample consists of some 28,000 clones, under 25% of them appearing once. The sample consisted of blood. These receptors all come from a female donor with papillary thyroid cancer or a benign thyroid nodule (not recorded which). Some clones in this sample may be carry-over from other donors' samples.

This clone was picked up a small number of times. The chain couples TRBV6-1 to TRBJ2-7; 12 nucleotides line up with TRBD2. CDR1 and CDR2 (germline): MNHNS, SASEGT. The V segment lost 6 bases and the J segment 3 bases; nucleotides outside the gene matches: 6. CDR3 length equals 15 residues. The DNA for the CDR3 is TGTGCCAGCAGCCCGACTAGCGGGAGAATCTACGAGCAGTACTTC. Its translation is CASSPTSGRIYEQYF.

This clone was found a few times. The rearrangement links TRBV20-1 to TRBJ2-3, with D unresolved. V lost 5 bases to trimming and J lost 6 bases, with 15 bases between them. The germline CDR1 and CDR2 sequences are DFQATT and SNEGSKA (reference sequence). The length of the CDR3 is 13 residues. CDR3 nucleotide sequence: TGCAGTGCTGCCCCGGGCTTTGTGGATACGCAGTATTTT. Translating it yields CSAAPGFVDTQYF.

The chain couples TRBV27 to TRBJ2-6; D is perhaps TRBD1 (6 bases). The germline V and J ends were trimmed by 5 bases and 13 bases, with 15 bases remaining between them. The CDR3 runs 13 residues. In germline, CDR1 is MNHEY, CDR2 SMNVEV (reference sequence). The DNA of the CDR3 is TGTGCCAGCAGTCCCCCAGGGGCAAAAGTCCTGACTTTC. It is translated as CASSPPGAKVLTF.

This clone has ten or more counts. The chain is built from TRBV7-8 and TRBJ2-1, with 11 bases aligning to TRBD2. Germline trimming cut 5 bases from V and 8 bases from J; bases unmatched to any gene: 8. This CDR3 has 15 residues. The germline V gene has CDR1 SGHVS and CDR2 FQNEAQ. The CDR3 bases are TGTGCCAGCAGCCGCTCTAGCGGGAGGACCCATGAGCAGTTCTTC. Its translation: CASSRSSGRTHEQFF.

This clone was picked up many times. This rearrangement joins TRBV3-1 to TRBJ1-4; TRBD1 matches 9 bases. This CDR3 has 17 residues. V was clipped by 0 bases and J by 1 base; unmatched bases: 3. Germline CDR1 and CDR2: LGHDT and YNNKEL (reference sequence). The CDR3 coding sequence is TGTGCCAGCAGCCAAGATACAGGGGGCGTAACTAATGAAAAACTGTTTTTT. This codes for CASSQDTGGVTNEKLFF.

This clone was picked up a small number of times. The V gene is TRBV6-5, the J gene TRBJ1-1, with D hard to call. The CDR3 runs to 15 residues. Trimming took off 0 bases at V and 0 bases at J, with 8 bases between the two ends. From germline, CDR1 is MNHEY and CDR2 SVGAGI. The CDR3 DNA is TGTGCCAGCAGTTACTCGCCCAGGATGAACACTGAAGCTTTCTTT. This gives the protein CASSYSPRMNTEAFF.

This chain uses TRBV5-1 with TRBJ1-5; 7 positions agree with TRBD1. The germline V gene has CDR1 SGHRS and CDR2 YFSETQ. This CDR3 is built from 17 residues. The V segment lost 4 bases and the J segment 2 bases; nucleotides outside the gene matches: 12. The CDR3 nucleotides read TGCGCCAGCAGCCCGTCCGGGACAGTCCGGGGCAATCAGCCCCAGCATTTT. Translated: CASSPSGTVRGNQPQHF.

With respect to this clone: At one boundary the junction diverges from the germline segment, which might be a read error. This rearrangement joins TRBV6-1 to TRBJ2-2; 8 bases align to TRBD1. This CDR3 has 14 amino acids. CDR1 and CDR2 from the germline V gene are MNHNS and SASEGT. CDR3: CASSKGQAAGELFF. In DNA, the CDR3 is TGTGCCAGCAGCAAGGGACAGGCGGCCGGGGAGCTGTTTTTC.

There are many counts of this clone. The genes are TRBV20-1 and TRBJ2-1; 11 positions agree with TRBD2. CDR3 length equals 15 residues. V trimming: 5 bases; J trimming: 2 bases; junction bases outside the gene matches: 5. Germline loops: CDR1 DFQATT, CDR2 SNEGSKA (reference sequence). CDR3 sequence: CSAGTSGRAYNEQFF. The CDR3, as DNA: TGCAGTGCTGGGACTAGCGGACGAGCCTACAATGAGCAGTTCTTC.

The V gene is TRBV6-1, the J gene TRBJ2-2, with 14 bases aligning to TRBD2. CDR1 MNHNS and CDR2 SASEGT come from the germline V gene. The CDR3 is 17 amino acids. V gave up 6 bases and J gave up 6 bases; unmatched junction bases: 9. The chain's CDR3 is CASRIRGLAGGAGELFF. Written as DNA, the CDR3 is TGTGCCAGCAGAATCCGAGGACTAGCGGGAGGTGCCGGGGAGCTGTTTTTT.

The CDR3: CASRRTNTGELFF. CDR3 sequence (DNA): TGTGCCAGCAGGCGGACGAACACCGGGGAGCTGTTTTTT. The chain couples TRBV6-1 to TRBJ2-2; D call uncertain. The V and J ends lost 6 bases and 0 bases respectively, with 5 bases between them. Germline V CDR1 and CDR2: MNHNS, SASEGT. The CDR3 spans 13 residues.

In its sample, this clone is medium-sized (0.01 to 0.1%). The rearrangement links TRBV6-1 to TRBJ1-2; D is unclear. Germline CDR1 is MNHNS and CDR2 is SASEGT. The CDR3 sequence is 14 residues long. Trimming pared 6 bases from V and 2 bases from J, leaving 13 bases between. The CDR3 sequence is CASSPGGWNYGYTF. The CDR3 DNA reads TGTGCCAGCAGCCCTGGAGGATGGAACTATGGCTACACCTTC.

At least ten counts were recorded for this clone. This rearrangement joins TRBV6-1 to TRBJ1-2, with D unclear. Trimming removed 5 bases from V and 2 bases from J, with 15 bases in between. Germline CDR1 reads MNHNS; CDR2 reads SASEGT. The CDR3 is made up of 15 amino acids. The CDR3 protein is CASSLVPQRNYGYTF. CDR3 nucleotides: TGTGCCAGCAGTTTAGTACCCCAGCGCAACTATGGCTACACCTTC.

The gene calls are TRBV7-2 and TRBJ2-7; TRBD1 aligns across 7 bases. This CDR3 has 14 residues. The V gene end was trimmed by 3 bases and the J gene end by 7 bases; junction bases not matched to a gene: 9. Germline V lookup: CDR1 SGHTA, CDR2 FQGNSA. In DNA, the CDR3 is TGTGCCAGCAGCTTTGGACAGGTGGTTTGGGAGCAGTACTTC. Translation: CASSFGQVVWEQYF.

The V call is TRBV20-1, the J call TRBJ1-5; D is ambiguous. This CDR3 spans 13 amino acids. Germline V gene data show CDR1 as DFQATT and CDR2 as SNEGSKA (reference sequence). CDR3 protein: CTHKVDSNQPQHF. The CDR3, as DNA: TGCACCCATAAAGTGGATAGCAATCAGCCCCAGCATTTT.

This clone was counted many times. This chain connects TRBV6-2 or TRBV6-3 to TRBJ2-1; the match to TRBD1 covers 7 bases. This CDR3 has 15 residues. J gave up 3 bases and V 6 bases, and 8 bases lay outside the gene matches. Germline lookup yields CDR1 MNHEY and CDR2 SVGEGT. The chain's CDR3 is CASSSGQVGYNEQFF. In nucleotides, the CDR3 is TGTGCCAGCAGCTCCGGACAGGTCGGCTACAATGAGCAGTTCTTC.

By frequency in the sample, this clone is medium-sized (0.01 to 0.1%). The chain is built from TRBV6-2 or TRBV6-3 and TRBJ2-3, with 9 bases aligning to TRBD2. CDR3 size: 16 residues. Germline lookup yields CDR1 MNHEY and CDR2 SVGEGT. Losses at the gene ends were 6 bases for V and 4 bases for J; bases not matched to a gene: 11. CDR3 residues: CASRSLGGGAADTQYF. CDR3 in DNA: TGTGCCAGCAGGTCCTTGGGCGGGGGGGCCGCAGATACGCAGTATTTT.

This clone was counted ten times or more. The chain has TRBV7-2 and TRBJ2-5; TRBD1 agrees at 12 bases. Germline assignment: CDR1 SGHTA and CDR2 FQGNSA. CDR3 size: 14 residues. V trimming: 3 bases; J trimming: 5 bases; junction bases outside the gene matches: 1. The CDR3 sequence is CASSLGQGAETQYF. CDR3 coding DNA: TGTGCCAGCAGCTTGGGACAGGGGGCTGAGACCCAGTACTTC. The full variable domain, rest sourced from reference TRBV7-2 and TRBJ2-5, is GAGVSQSPSNKVTEKGKDVELRCDPISGHTALYWYRQSLGQGLEFLIYFQGNSAPDKSGLPSDRFSAERTGGSVSTLTIQRTQQEDSAVYLCASSLGQGAETQYFGPGTRLLVL.

Concerning this clone: Compared with germline, one end of the junction differs, possibly owing to a read error. The V gene is TRBV12-3 or TRBV12-4, the J gene TRBJ2-3, with 13 bases identical to TRBD2. The CDR3 loop spans 16 amino acids. Here the CDR3 reads CASTGLAGTPTDTQYF. DNA for the CDR3: TGTGCCAGTACGGGACTAGCGGGAACGCCCACAGATACGCAGTATTTC.